This entry lists 29 T cell receptor beta chains sequenced from one sample in a study of OX40 agonist ivuxolimab in advanced cancers. The library was obtained by the immunoSEQ multiplex PCR assay. TCRdb took this table from immuneACCESS and kept in-frame rearrangements with V and J called. Such tables lack part of the clones; where checked against another copy, unresolved V genes explain under half of the gap, and the rest is unexplained. The sample table lists some 54,000 clones, less than 90% of them with a count of one. Of the sample, around 7% falls within the top ten clones. The starting material was CD4+ or CD8+ T cells sorted from blood, obtained in a trial of the OX40 agonist ivuxolimab. These receptors were obtained from an adult with an advanced solid tumor such as melanoma, head and neck, liver or kidney cancer.

This CDR3 reads CSGTSQVNTEAFF. CDR3 bases: TGCAGCGGTACGTCACAAGTGAACACTGAAGCTTTCTTT. This chain joins TRBV29-1 and TRBJ1-1; D not certain. From germline, CDR1 is SQVTM and CDR2 ANQGSEA. Trimming pared 7 bases from V and 0 bases from J, leaving 12 bases between. The CDR3 sequence is 13 residues long.

The chain employs TRBV15 and TRBJ1-2; no clear D. Per germline, CDR1 LNHNV and CDR2 YYDKDF (reference sequence). The V and J ends lost 0 bases and 5 bases respectively, with 4 bases between them. The CDR3 length is 12 residues. CDR3: CATSREQYGYTF. The CDR3 nucleotides are TGTGCCACCAGCAGAGAGCAGTATGGCTACACCTTC. Together with reference TRBV15 and TRBJ1-2, the CDR3 gives the full variable domain: DAMVIQNPRYQVTQFGKPVTLSCSQTLNHNVMYWYQQKSSQAPKLLFHYYDKDFNNEADTPDNFQSRRPNTSFCFLDIRSPGLGDTAMYLCATSREQYGYTFGSGTRLTVV.

The CDR3 nucleotides are TGCAGCGTGGGCGCTAGCGGGGTCACAGATACGCAGTATTTT. Translated: CSVGASGVTDTQYF. The rearrangement joins TRBV29-1 to TRBJ2-3, with 9 nucleotides matching TRBD2. The CDR3 consists of 14 residues. Trimming cost V 6 bases and J 2 bases; bases outside gene matches: 6. Germline assignment: CDR1 SQVTM and CDR2 ANQGSEA.

DNA of the CDR3: TGCGCCAGCAGCGTGGACGGAATGAACACTGAAGCTTTCTTT. Its protein product is CASSVDGMNTEAFF. The J gene is TRBJ1-1, the V gene TRBV5-1; D is ambiguous. This CDR3 contains 14 residues. Between the trimmed V and J ends, which lost 4 bases and 0 bases, there was a span of 10 bases. CDR1 and CDR2 (germline): SGHRS, YFSETQ.

For the CDR3, the DNA is TGCGCCAGCAGTCTAGGTCGGTCTAGGAAGGTGTACGAGCAGTACTTC. Its protein is CASSLGRSRKVYEQYF. The J gene is TRBJ2-7, the V gene TRBV10-1; D is unresolved. V lost 5 bases to trimming and J lost 4 bases, with 21 bases between them. The CDR3 runs to 16 residues. CDR1 is WNHNN and CDR2 is SYGVQD in the germline V gene (reference sequence).

A few counts support this clone. The chain carries TRBV19 and TRBJ2-5; D remains unclear. CDR1 LNHDA and CDR2 SQIVND come from the germline V gene (reference sequence). V gave up 9 bases and J gave up 1 base, with 9 bases separating them. The CDR3 runs to 12 residues. As DNA, the CDR3 is TGTGCCAGCTCAAGAGGCCAAGAGACCCAGTACTTC. Amino acids: CASSRGQETQYF.

To note about this clone: The sample carries other DNA sequences with the same CDR3. V is TRBV6-5 and J is TRBJ1-2; D unclear. Trimming removed 5 bases from V and 2 bases from J, with 9 bases in between. CDR3 length: 13 amino acids. The germline gives CDR1 MNHEY, CDR2 SVGAGI. Here the CDR3 DNA reads TGTGCCAGCAGTGAACGAAAAAACTATGGCTACACCTTC. Its translation is CASSERKNYGYTF.

This chain connects TRBV19 to TRBJ1-1, with TRBD1 identical over 8 bases. V lost 5 bases to trimming and J lost 2 bases; unmatched junction nucleotides: 4. The CDR3 consists of 14 residues. CDR1 and CDR2 (germline): LNHDA, SQIVND (reference sequence). The DNA for the CDR3 is TGTGCCAGTAGTCGACAGGGGCGCAACACTGAAGCTTTCTTT. Amino acids: CASSRQGRNTEAFF.

This chain links TRBV2 with TRBJ1-4; D is undetermined. Germline values: CDR1 SNHLY, CDR2 FYNNEI. V lost 3 bases and J lost 5, with 13 bases in between. This CDR3 contains 15 residues. The CDR3 loop reads CASSDDAGPNEKLFF. For the CDR3, the DNA is TGTGCCAGCAGTGATGACGCAGGACCGAATGAAAAACTGTTTTTT. Full variable domain (missing parts from reference TRBV2 and TRBJ1-4): EPEVTQTPSHQVTQMGQEVILRCVPISNHLYFYWYRQILGQKVEFLVSFYNNEISEKSEIFDDQFSVERPDGSNFTLKIRSTKLEDSAMYFCASSDDAGPNEKLFFGSGTQLSVL.

The chain joins TRBV19 to TRBJ1-1, with 7 bases that match TRBD1. Germline-derived CDR1 and CDR2 are LNHDA and SQIVND (reference sequence). The CDR3 loop spans 14 amino acids. V lost 5 bases to trimming and J lost 1 base; unmatched junction nucleotides: 4. In DNA form, the CDR3 reads TGTGCCAGTAGTTCCGGGACAGAGAACACTGAAGCTTTCTTT. Its translation: CASSSGTENTEAFF.

This chain uses TRBV30 with TRBJ2-3; the D gene is possibly TRBD1 (7 bases). Trimming stripped 1 base from V and 0 bases from J, with 11 bases between. Germline V gives CDR1 GTSNPN, CDR2 SVGIG (reference sequence). This CDR3 spans 15 amino acids. The CDR3 is CAWSGRDRSTDTQYF. Written as DNA, the CDR3 is TGTGCCTGGAGTGGGAGGGACAGAAGCACAGATACGCAGTATTTT.

This sequence joins TRBV5-6 and TRBJ1-6, with D possibly matching TRBD1 (5 bases). Trimming stripped 2 bases from V and 19 bases from J, with 28 bases between. The CDR3 is 16 residues long. The germline V gene encodes CDR1 SGHDT and CDR2 YYEEEE. This chain's CDR3 is CASSFGMTVVDSNPHF. Here the CDR3 DNA reads TGTGCCAGCAGCTTTGGCATGACAGTTGTGGATTCTAACCCTCACTTT.

The chain joins TRBV11-3 to TRBJ2-1; D is tentatively TRBD1 or TRBD2 (5 bases each). Germline V lookup: CDR1 SGHNT, CDR2 YENEEA. The V end was cut by 1 base, the J end by 11 bases, with 9 bases between. This CDR3 contains 12 residues. The CDR3 sequence: CASSLGGPQQFF. CDR3 nucleotides: TGTGCCAGCAGCTTAGGGGGACCCCAGCAGTTCTTC.

The J gene is TRBJ1-3, the V gene TRBV21-1. TRBV21-1 is annotated as a pseudogene. This CDR3 has 20 amino acids. CDR3 sequence reads: CASKPKPGSLAVISGNTIYF. The CDR3 nucleotides are TGTGCCAGCAAACCTAAACCCGGGAGCTTGGCAGTAATCTCTGGAAACACCATATATTTT.

The rearrangement links TRBV18 to TRBJ2-5; a possible D gene is TRBD1 (5 bases). The germline V and J ends were trimmed by 5 bases and 2 bases, with 9 bases remaining between them. The CDR3 runs to 13 residues. Germline values: CDR1 KGHSH, CDR2 LQKENI. The CDR3 loop is CASSRTLQETQYF. The CDR3 DNA reads TGTGCCAGCTCAAGGACACTGCAAGAGACCCAGTACTTC.

There are a few counts of this clone. The V call is TRBV10-3, the J call TRBJ2-5; 11 bases match TRBD2. Germline V gene sequence: CDR1 ENHRY, CDR2 SYGVKD. The length of the CDR3 is 14 residues. Trimming took 5 bases from V and 4 from J; bases not matched to a gene: 3. CDR3 in amino acids: CAISSGTSGETQYF. CDR3 nucleotides: TGTGCCATCAGTTCCGGGACTAGCGGAGAGACCCAGTACTTC.

In its sample, this clone was seen a few times. The V and J genes are TRBV11-1 and TRBJ2-7; TRBD1 agrees at 7 bases. The J segment lost 2 bases and the V segment lost 0 bases, leaving 4 bases of the junction unmatched. The CDR3 is 15 amino acids. Germline CDR1 is SGHAT and CDR2 is FQDESV (reference sequence). The CDR3 nucleotides are TGTGCCAGCAGCTTAGCCTGGGACAGACCCTACGAGCAGTACTTC. Its protein product is CASSLAWDRPYEQYF.

The rearrangement uses TRBV30 and TRBJ1-1; 7 bases match TRBD1. This CDR3 is 13 amino acids long. The junction had 4 bases not matched to a gene; V was cut back by 2 bases and J by 4 bases. In germline, CDR1 is GTSNPN, CDR2 SVGIG (reference sequence). The CDR3 DNA sequence: TGTGCCTGGAGTATCGGACAGGTCACTGAAGCTTTCTTT. This encodes CAWSIGQVTEAFF.

The chain uses TRBV18 and TRBJ1-1, with D uncertain. CDR1 and CDR2 from the germline V gene are KGHSH and LQKENI. V was pared by 2 bases and J by 1 base, with 5 bases between. This CDR3 spans 13 amino acids. The CDR3 reads CASSPKPNTEAFF. CDR3 nucleotides: TGTGCCAGCTCACCAAAACCGAACACTGAAGCTTTCTTT.

In DNA, the CDR3 is TGTGCCAGCTCAGCCATATTATACAATGAGCAGTTCTTC. Translation gives CASSAILYNEQFF. This sequence joins TRBV18 and TRBJ2-1; D unresolved. Trimming stripped 5 bases from V and 4 bases from J, with 9 bases between. The CDR3 is 13 residues long. Germline V gene sequence: CDR1 KGHSH, CDR2 LQKENI.

This clone appeared a single time. V and J are TRBV18 and TRBJ2-1; 15 bases line up with TRBD2. J lost 4 bases, V lost 6 bases, and 4 bases had no gene match. The germline V gene encodes CDR1 KGHSH and CDR2 LQKENI. This CDR3 is built from 16 residues. The CDR3 reads CASSGLAGGPYNEQFF. DNA of the CDR3: TGTGCCAGCTCCGGACTAGCGGGGGGGCCTTACAATGAGCAGTTCTTC.

The chain links TRBV7-9 to TRBJ2-7; weak D call: TRBD1 (6 bases). The V gene lost 7 bases and the J gene lost 7 bases, with 17 bases spanning the gap. The CDR3 has 13 amino acids. CDR1 is SEHNR, CDR2 FQNEAQ, per germline (reference sequence). Here the CDR3 reads CASTYQGQGEQYF. The CDR3, as DNA: TGTGCCAGCACTTACCAGGGACAAGGAGAGCAGTACTTC.

This chain uses TRBV5-6 with TRBJ2-7; D uncertain. With 4 bases removed from V and 3 bases from J, the gap between germline ends came to 5 bases. The CDR3 totals 11 residues. Germline values: CDR1 SGHDT, CDR2 YYEEEE. CDR3: CASSQYYEQYF. For the CDR3, the DNA is TGTGCCAGCAGCCAGTACTACGAGCAGTACTTC.

The gene calls are TRBV5-1 and TRBJ2-7; tentative D call: TRBD1 (6 bases). V lost 0 bases and J lost 7, with 11 bases in between. Germline CDR1 reads SGHRS; CDR2 reads YFSETQ. The CDR3 runs 13 residues. Here the CDR3 DNA reads TGCGCCAGCAGCTTGGCCGGGACAAATGAGCAGTACTTC. Its translation is CASSLAGTNEQYF. The full variable domain, its missing parts supplied by reference TRBV5-1 and TRBJ2-7, is KAGVTQTPRYLIKTRGQQVTLSCSPISGHRSVSWYQQTPGQGLQFLFEYFSETQRNKGNFPGRFSGRQFSNSRSEMNVSTLELGDSALYLCASSLAGTNEQYFGPGTRLTVT.

This clone was recorded a few times. The chain couples TRBV18 to TRBJ2-7; 9 bases map to TRBD2. CDR3 length: 16 residues. In germline, CDR1 is KGHSH, CDR2 LQKENI. Germline trimming cut 0 bases from V and 0 bases from J; bases unmatched to any gene: 3. This CDR3 reads CASSPPGRGGSYEQYF. In nucleotides, the CDR3 is TGTGCCAGCTCACCACCGGGGCGGGGGGGCTCCTACGAGCAGTACTTC.

The chain carries TRBV6-1 and TRBJ1-3; 11 bases match TRBD1. With 6 bases clipped from V and 3 bases from J, the junction kept 4 bases outside the gene matches. The CDR3 has 15 amino acids. Germline V gene sequence: CDR1 MNHNS, CDR2 SASEGT. The CDR3 DNA reads TGTGCCAGCAGAGGGACAGGGGGGCATGGAAACACCATATATTTT. It is translated as CASRGTGGHGNTIYF.

The chain has TRBV7-8 and TRBJ2-5; 11 bases agree with TRBD2. The V gene's germline CDR1 is SGHVS and CDR2 FQNEAQ. The CDR3 is 15 residues long. The V and J ends lost 7 bases and 5 bases, in that order; junction bases with no gene match: 9. The CDR3 region has the DNA TGTGCCAGCAAACTAGCGGGGGCTTCAGGGGAGACCCAGTACTTC. Protein: CASKLAGASGETQYF.

This clone was picked up a small number of times. CDR3 in amino acids: CASSDGGGYTGELFF. CDR3 in DNA: TGCGCCAGCAGTGACGGCGGGGGGTACACCGGGGAGCTGTTTTTT. The V call is TRBV5-1, the J call TRBJ2-2, with 8 bases identical to TRBD2. Looked up from germline, CDR1 is SGHRS and CDR2 is YFSETQ. The V and J ends lost 5 bases and 3 bases, in that order; junction bases with no gene match: 6. This CDR3 has 15 residues.

This clone appeared a few times. The chain has TRBV10-1 and TRBJ2-7; D is possibly TRBD1 (5 bases). This CDR3 has 13 residues. Germline V gene sequence: CDR1 WNHNN, CDR2 SYGVQD (reference sequence). V was trimmed by 4 bases and J by 7 bases, leaving 14 bases between them. CDR3 nucleotide sequence: TGCGCCAGCAGTGCCCAGGGAAGCATGGAGCAGTACTTC. Its protein is CASSAQGSMEQYF.